These 20 T cell receptor beta chains came from one sample sequenced in a study of T cell repertoires in cytomegalovirus infection. TCRdb itself ran the reads through MiXCR, one entry per CDR3 protein. The repertoire has 700,000 to 900,000 distinct CDR3 sequences, 25% to 30% of them found once; the top ten carry around 13%. The antigens these receptors bind are not known. This specimen consisted of cultured CD8+ T cells from PBMCs, obtained from culture after CMV antigen stimulation. The source is a human donor in good health (CMV status not recorded). Some clones in this sample may be carry-over from other donors' samples.

The chain couples TRBV11-1 to TRBJ1-3; no clear D gene. CDR3 size: 16 residues. Trimming took 4 bases from V and 2 from J, leaving 15 bases between them. Germline assignment: CDR1 SGHAT and CDR2 FQDESV (reference sequence). The CDR3, as DNA: TGTGCCAGCAGCTCTCCTAGGGAGTTCACTGGAAACACCATATATTTT. This encodes CASSSPREFTGNTIYF.

The chain is built from TRBV19 and TRBJ2-3; 13 bases match TRBD2. J was trimmed by 1 base and V by 1 base; bases with no gene match: 5. Per the germline V gene, CDR1 is LNHDA and CDR2 is SQIVND (reference sequence). The CDR3 is made up of 18 amino acids. The chain's CDR3 is CASSIVRLAGGGTDTQYF. The CDR3 DNA reads as TGTGCCAGTAGTATAGTCCGACTAGCGGGGGGCGGCACAGATACGCAGTATTTT.

The chain joins TRBV7-8 to TRBJ2-1, with a possible D match to TRBD1 (7 bases). This CDR3 has 16 amino acids. Germline values: CDR1 SGHVS, CDR2 FQNEAQ. V gave up 1 base and J gave up 7 bases, with 17 bases separating them. The DNA of the CDR3 is TGTGCCAGCAGCTTAGAATTGGAGGGGGCCAGGAATGAGCAGTTCTTC. Translating gives CASSLELEGARNEQFF.

This clonotype was counted ten times or more. The V gene is TRBV7-8, the J gene TRBJ2-2; D gene unclear. The CDR3 is 13 amino acids. Trimming left V 0 bases short and J 6 bases short, with 5 bases between. Germline CDR1 and CDR2: SGHVS and FQNEAQ. CDR3 bases: TGTGCCAGCAGCTTAGCAAAGGCCGGGGAGCTGTTTTTT. Amino acid sequence: CASSLAKAGELFF.

V usage is TRBV20-1 and J usage is TRBJ2-7; D uncertain. The germline V gene has CDR1 DFQATT and CDR2 SNEGSKA (reference sequence). V was cut by 3 bases and J by 7 bases, with 13 bases left in between. The CDR3 has 12 amino acids. The CDR3, as DNA: TGCAGTGCTAGTTTGGGTTTGGATGAGCAGTACGTC. It translates to CSASLGLDEQYV.

Comment on this clonotype: Relative to the germline gene, one junction end is altered; a read error may explain this. The rearrangement uses TRBV19 and TRBJ1-6; 10 bases are shared with TRBD1. Germline V gene sequence: CDR1 LNHDA, CDR2 SQIVND (reference sequence). CDR3 size: 16 residues. The DNA of the CDR3 is TGTGCCAGTAGTATTCGACTGGGACAGGGGAATTCACTCCTCCACTTT. Its translation is CASSIRLGQGNSLLHF.

This clonotype was seen a handful of times. This chain uses TRBV11-2 with TRBJ2-2; D unresolved. Trimming took 5 bases from V and 2 from J, leaving 24 bases between them. Germline V gene lookup returns CDR1 SGHAT and CDR2 FQNNGV. This CDR3 is 19 amino acids long. CDR3 nucleotides: TGTGCCAGCAGCCAAGATGTGGCCCTTCACATTATCAACACCGGGGAGCTGTTTTTT. Translating it yields CASSQDVALHIINTGELFF.

This clonotype was seen at least ten times. The J gene is TRBJ2-3, the V gene TRBV7-2, with 12 bases that match TRBD2. V lost 3 bases to trimming and J lost 4 bases; unmatched junction nucleotides: 2. The CDR3 runs to 15 residues. The germline CDR1 and CDR2 sequences are SGHTA and FQGNSA. The CDR3: CASSFLAGGPDTQYF. In nucleotides, the CDR3 is TGTGCCAGCAGCTTTCTAGCGGGGGGGCCAGATACGCAGTATTTT.

This clonotype was recorded a few times. This chain uses TRBV7-6 with TRBJ2-1; D possibly corresponds to TRBD1 (6 bases). V shed 1 base and J shed 5 bases, with 9 bases lying between them. Germline CDR1 and CDR2: SGHVS and FNYEAQ. The CDR3 has 14 amino acids. CDR3 amino acids: CASSLVDSNNEQFF. The CDR3 DNA reads as TGTGCCAGCAGCTTAGTGGACAGCAACAATGAGCAGTTCTTC.

This clonotype was detected many times. This chain connects TRBV7-9 to TRBJ2-7, with 7 positions matching TRBD1. Germline CDR1 and CDR2: SEHNR and FQNEAQ (reference sequence). Trimming at V came to 5 bases and at J to 7 bases, leaving 8 bases not matched to a gene. The CDR3 is 13 amino acids. CDR3 in amino acids: CASSRLTGREQYF. Written as DNA, the CDR3 is TGTGCCAGCAGCCGTCTGACAGGGAGAGAGCAGTACTTC.

V usage is TRBV11-2 and J usage is TRBJ2-7, with 8 positions matching TRBD2. The CDR3 consists of 17 residues. Germline trimming cut 0 bases from V and 2 bases from J; bases unmatched to any gene: 9. Per the germline V gene, CDR1 is SGHAT and CDR2 is FQNNGV. CDR3: CASSLEGVKRGTYEQYV. The CDR3 nucleotides are TGTGCCAGCAGCTTAGAAGGGGTTAAGCGGGGGACCTACGAGCAGTACGTC.

The chain combines TRBV5-6 with TRBJ1-2, with 9 nucleotides matching TRBD1. Trimming cost V 0 bases and J 6 bases; bases outside gene matches: 9. The CDR3 has 16 residues. Germline CDR1 is SGHDT and CDR2 is YYEEEE. The CDR3 here is CASSLAGGQGEDGYTF. The CDR3 bases are TGTGCCAGCAGCTTGGCCGGGGGACAGGGCGAGGATGGCTACACCTTC.

This clonotype came up a few times. The chain is built from TRBV4-3 and TRBJ1-3, with no clear D. V was pared by 1 base and J by 7 bases, with 14 bases between. CDR3 length equals 15 residues. Germline V gives CDR1 LGHNA, CDR2 YSLEER. DNA for the CDR3: TGCGCCAGCAGCCAAGTGAGCGTAAGCGGGAACACCATATATTTT. It is translated as CASSQVSVSGNTIYF.

The genes are TRBV4-3 and TRBJ2-1, with 9 bases matching TRBD2. The CDR3 runs 16 residues. The V segment lost 0 bases and the J segment 5 bases; nucleotides outside the gene matches: 5. Germline values: CDR1 LGHNA, CDR2 YSLEER. The CDR3 nucleotides read TGCGCCAGCAGCCAAGAACGGCGGGGGGGAAACAATGAGCAGTTCTTC. This encodes CASSQERRGGNNEQFF.

This clonotype appeared a few times. The chain couples TRBV11-2 to TRBJ2-2, with D possibly being TRBD1 (6 bases). The germline V gene encodes CDR1 SGHAT and CDR2 FQNNGV. This CDR3 is built from 13 residues. Trimming left V 5 bases short and J 7 bases short, with 11 bases between. The CDR3 DNA is TGTGCCAGCAGCCCGCGACAGGACGGGGAGCTGTTTTTT. Amino acid sequence: CASSPRQDGELFF.

The sample holds a few counts of this clonotype. The rearrangement joins TRBV7-2 to TRBJ2-1; TRBD2 aligns across 11 bases. The germline V gene encodes CDR1 SGHTA and CDR2 FQGNSA. Unmatched junction bases numbered 9, after V lost 1 base and J lost 7 bases. CDR3 length: 17 amino acids. CDR3 in DNA: TGTGCCAGCAGCTTAGTTAATAGCGGGGGGGCTCTGAATGAGCAGTTCTTC. Protein: CASSLVNSGGALNEQFF.

There are many counts of this clonotype. The chain has TRBV18 and TRBJ1-1; D uncertain. Per the germline V gene, CDR1 is KGHSH and CDR2 is LQKENI. The CDR3 sequence is 15 residues long. Trimming removed 0 bases from V and 1 base from J, with 9 bases in between. In nucleotides, the CDR3 is TGTGCCAGCTCACCACCGGAAAGGAGGAACACTGAAGCTTTCTTT. Protein: CASSPPERRNTEAFF.

The table lists this clonotype with a few counts. The rearrangement joins TRBV11-2 to TRBJ2-3; 11 bases fit TRBD1. V dropped 5 bases and J dropped 5; count of bases not matched to a gene: 6. The CDR3 is 15 residues long. Per the germline V gene, CDR1 is SGHAT and CDR2 is FQNNGV. CDR3 loop: CASSPGQGVEDTQYF. The CDR3 nucleotides read TGTGCCAGCAGCCCGGGACAGGGGGTTGAAGATACGCAGTATTTT. The full variable domain, rest sourced from reference TRBV11-2 and TRBJ2-3, is EAGVAQSPRYKIIEKRQSVAFWCNPISGHATLYWYQQILGQGPKLLIQFQNNGVVDDSQLPKDRFSAERLKGVDSTLKIQPAKLEDSAVYLCASSPGQGVEDTQYFGPGTRLTVL.

This clonotype came up a few times. The V call is TRBV6-2 or TRBV6-3, the J call TRBJ2-1, with 8 bases lining up with TRBD2. This CDR3 has 12 residues. V was pared by 6 bases and J by 12 bases, with 7 bases of the junction left unmatched. From germline, CDR1 is MNHEY and CDR2 SVGEGT. CDR3 sequence (DNA): TGTGCCAGCAGCCGTGGACTAGCACCGCAGTTCTTC. This codes for CASSRGLAPQFF.

The chain uses TRBV4-1 and TRBJ1-5; D not resolved. Between the trimmed V and J ends, which lost 1 base and 0 bases, there was a span of 7 bases. This CDR3 spans 15 amino acids. The germline CDR1 and CDR2 sequences are MGHRA and YSYEKL. CDR3 nucleotides: TGCGCCAGCAGCCAAGCGGCGGTTAGCAATCAGCCCCAGCATTTT. Its translation: CASSQAAVSNQPQHF.